Listed here is a single TCR beta chain. V lost 5 bases to trimming and J lost 8 bases; unmatched junction nucleotides: 9. Germline assignment: CDR1 SGHTA and CDR2 FQGNSA. The CDR3 spans 16 residues. The PCR was carried out with 60 Vbeta primers and 13 Jbeta primers. Sequencing used immunoSEQ multiplex PCR; TCRdb keeps in-frame clones, though not all of them. The top ten clones hold around 8.8% of a sample with roughly 100,000 clones, more than 65% of them seen once. The data derive from a study of cytomegalovirus exposure and HLA in healthy donors. The sample comprised PBMCs. This clonotype was obtained from a middle-aged man in good health and CMV-seropositive. This chain uses TRBV7-2 with TRBJ2-1; the match to TRBD2 covers 13 bases. CDR3 sequence reads: CASSGRWTSGGYEQFF. In nucleotides, the CDR3 is TGTGCCAGCAGCGGTAGGTGGACTAGCGGGGGCTATGAGCAGTTCTTC.